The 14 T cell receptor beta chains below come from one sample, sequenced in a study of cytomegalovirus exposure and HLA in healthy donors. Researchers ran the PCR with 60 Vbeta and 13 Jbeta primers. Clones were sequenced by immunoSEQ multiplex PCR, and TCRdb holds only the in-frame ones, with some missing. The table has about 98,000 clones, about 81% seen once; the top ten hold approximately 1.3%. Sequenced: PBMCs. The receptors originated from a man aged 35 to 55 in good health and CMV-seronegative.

The CDR3 here is CASTPGQGMTYEQYF. The CDR3 DNA follows: TGTGCCAGTACACCTGGACAGGGGATGACCTACGAGCAGTACTTC. The rearrangement links TRBV16 to TRBJ2-7, with 9 bases identical to TRBD1. Germline CDR1 and CDR2: KGHSY and FQNENV. V lost 9 bases to trimming and J lost 2 bases; unmatched junction nucleotides: 11. The CDR3 has 15 amino acids.

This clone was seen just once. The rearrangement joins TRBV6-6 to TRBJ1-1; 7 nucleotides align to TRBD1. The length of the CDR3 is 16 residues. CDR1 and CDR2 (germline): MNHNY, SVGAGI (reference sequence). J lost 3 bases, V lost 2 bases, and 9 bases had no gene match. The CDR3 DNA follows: TGTGCCAGCAGTTACAGTGGCAGGGGGTTAGACACTGAAGCTTTCTTT. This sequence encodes CASSYSGRGLDTEAFF.

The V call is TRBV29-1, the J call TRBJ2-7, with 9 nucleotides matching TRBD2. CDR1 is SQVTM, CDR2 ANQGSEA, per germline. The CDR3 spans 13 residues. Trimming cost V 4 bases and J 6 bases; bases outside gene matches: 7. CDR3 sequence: CSVGLAVDGEQYF. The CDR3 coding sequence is TGCAGCGTTGGACTAGCGGTAGACGGCGAGCAGTACTTC.

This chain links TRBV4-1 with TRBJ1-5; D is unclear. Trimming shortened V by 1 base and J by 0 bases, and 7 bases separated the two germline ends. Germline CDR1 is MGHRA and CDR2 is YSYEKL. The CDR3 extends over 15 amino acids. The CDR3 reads CASSQGQDSNQPQHF. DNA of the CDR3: TGCGCCAGCAGCCAAGGGCAGGATAGCAATCAGCCCCAGCATTTT.

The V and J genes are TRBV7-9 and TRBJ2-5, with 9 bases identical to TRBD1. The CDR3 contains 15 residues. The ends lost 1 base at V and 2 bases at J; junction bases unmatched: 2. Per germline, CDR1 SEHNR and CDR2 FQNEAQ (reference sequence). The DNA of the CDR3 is TGTGCCAGCAGCTTAGGGGACAGGGCACAAGAGACCCAGTACTTC. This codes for CASSLGDRAQETQYF.

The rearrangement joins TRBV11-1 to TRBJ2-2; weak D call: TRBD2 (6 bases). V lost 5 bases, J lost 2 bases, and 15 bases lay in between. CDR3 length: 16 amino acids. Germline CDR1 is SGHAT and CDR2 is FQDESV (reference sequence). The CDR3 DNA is TGTGCCAGCAGCCCGGAGGGGCAGGGCAACACCGGGGAGCTGTTTTTT. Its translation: CASSPEGQGNTGELFF.

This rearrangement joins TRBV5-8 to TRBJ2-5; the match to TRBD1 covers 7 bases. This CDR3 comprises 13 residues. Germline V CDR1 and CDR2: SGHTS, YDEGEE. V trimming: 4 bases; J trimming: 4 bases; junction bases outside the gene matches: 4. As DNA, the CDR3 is TGTGCCAGCAGCCAGGGACAGCGAGAGACCCAGTACTTC. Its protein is CASSQGQRETQYF.

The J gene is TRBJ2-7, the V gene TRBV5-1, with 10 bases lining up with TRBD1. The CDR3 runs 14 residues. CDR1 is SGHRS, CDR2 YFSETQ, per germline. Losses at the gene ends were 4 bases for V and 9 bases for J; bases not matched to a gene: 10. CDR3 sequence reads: CASSRDRGNYRQYF. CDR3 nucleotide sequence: TGCGCCAGCAGCCGGGACAGGGGAAATTACAGGCAGTACTTC.

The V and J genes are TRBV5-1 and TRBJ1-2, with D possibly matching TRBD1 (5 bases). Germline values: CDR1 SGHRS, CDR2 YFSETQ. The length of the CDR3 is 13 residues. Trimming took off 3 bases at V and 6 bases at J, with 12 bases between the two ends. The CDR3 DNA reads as TGCGCCAGCAGCTGGGCGACAGCAGATGGCTACACCTTC. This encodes CASSWATADGYTF. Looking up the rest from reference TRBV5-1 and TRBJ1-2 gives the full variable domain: KAGVTQTPRYLIKTRGQQVTLSCSPISGHRSVSWYQQTPGQGLQFLFEYFSETQRNKGNFPGRFSGRQFSNSRSEMNVSTLELGDSALYLCASSWATADGYTFGSGTRLTVV.

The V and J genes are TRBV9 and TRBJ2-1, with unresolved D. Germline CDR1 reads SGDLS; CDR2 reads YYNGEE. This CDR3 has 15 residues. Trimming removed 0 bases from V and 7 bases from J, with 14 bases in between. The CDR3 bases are TGTGCCAGCAGCGTAGGCCCCTACAGTGGGAATGAGCAGTTCTTC. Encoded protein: CASSVGPYSGNEQFF.

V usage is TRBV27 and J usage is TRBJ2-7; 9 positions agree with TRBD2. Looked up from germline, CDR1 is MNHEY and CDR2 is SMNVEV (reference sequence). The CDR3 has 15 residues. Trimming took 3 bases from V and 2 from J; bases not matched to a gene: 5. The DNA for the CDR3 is TGTGCCAGCAGTTTTGGCGGGGGGGCCCCCTACGAGCAGTACTTC. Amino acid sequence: CASSFGGGAPYEQYF.

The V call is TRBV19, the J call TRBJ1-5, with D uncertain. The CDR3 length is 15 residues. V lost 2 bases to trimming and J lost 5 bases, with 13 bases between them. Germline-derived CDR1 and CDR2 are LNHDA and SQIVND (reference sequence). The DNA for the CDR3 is TGTGCCAGTAGTATATCTATGGGCACGTATCAGCCCCAGCATTTT. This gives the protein CASSISMGTYQPQHF.

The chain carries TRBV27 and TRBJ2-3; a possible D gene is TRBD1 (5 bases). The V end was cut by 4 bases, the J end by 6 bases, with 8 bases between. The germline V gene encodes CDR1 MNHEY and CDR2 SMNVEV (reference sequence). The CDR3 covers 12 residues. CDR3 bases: TGTGCCAGCAGTTCCCCAGGGGATACGCAGTATTTT. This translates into CASSSPGDTQYF.

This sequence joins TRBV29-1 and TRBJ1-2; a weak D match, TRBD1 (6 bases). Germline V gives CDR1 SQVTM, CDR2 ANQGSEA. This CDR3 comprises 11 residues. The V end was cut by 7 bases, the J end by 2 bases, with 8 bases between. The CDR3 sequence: CSATGNYGYTF. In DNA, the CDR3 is TGCAGCGCCACAGGGAACTATGGCTACACCTTC.